These 4 T cell receptor beta chains came from one sample sequenced in a study of T cell clonality in common variable immunodeficiency. Clones were sequenced by immunoSEQ multiplex PCR, and TCRdb holds only the in-frame ones, with some missing. Recorded here are around 57,000 clones, none singletons. What was sequenced was peripheral blood mononuclear cells. These receptors came from a person aged 18 to 70 in good health.

This clone was seen ten or more times. Sequencing ends 3 residues short of the CDR3 end; the germline J gene provides the rest. The J gene is TRBJ2-2, the V gene TRBV11-2; possibly TRBD2 for D (6 bases). CDR3 length: 15 residues. V lost 3 bases and J lost 5, with 13 bases in between. Germline V gene data show CDR1 as SGHAT and CDR2 as FQNNGV. The CDR3 sequence is CASSFGRAGTGELFF. CDR3 DNA (partial): TGTGCCAGCAGCTTCGGCAGGGCGGGGACCGGGGAG.

Note on this clone: The CDR3 is cut off 3 residues early in the read; its end comes from the germline J gene. This chain uses TRBV7-8 with TRBJ1-2, with D possibly matching TRBD1 (5 bases). The CDR3 extends over 14 amino acids. CDR1 is SGHVS and CDR2 is FQNEAQ in the germline V gene. The covered CDR3 bases are TGTGCCAGCAGCTTAGGGGGGACTCAGGACGAC. Translation gives CASSLGGTQDD. The full CDR3 is CASSLGGTQDDYTF.

This clone was detected only a few times. The read falls 3 residues short of the CDR3 end, and the missing part is taken from the germline J gene. V is TRBV2 and J is TRBJ1-4, with 9 bases fitting TRBD1. Per the germline V gene, CDR1 is SNHLY and CDR2 is FYNNEI. The CDR3 sequence is 16 residues long. The part of the CDR3 DNA that was read is TGTGCCAGCGGGACAGGGTATCTCTCTGGGGCCAACGTA. Its translation: CASGTGYLSGANV. The whole CDR3 reads CASGTGYLSGANVLFF.

At least ten counts were recorded for this clone. The CDR3 end is not reached by the read, which stops 3 residues before it; the germline J gene fills it in. J is TRBJ2-3 and V is TRBV5-4; 12 bases match TRBD2. V was pared by 3 bases and J by 6 bases, with 8 bases of the junction left unmatched. The CDR3 covers 16 residues. The germline V gene encodes CDR1 SGHNT and CDR2 YYREEE (reference sequence). CDR3 DNA, as far as it was read: TGTGCCAGCAGCTCTGGACTAGCGGGACCCTGGGATACG. Encoded protein: CASSSGLAGPWDT. The whole CDR3 protein reads CASSSGLAGPWDTQYF.